The entry that follows covers one T cell receptor beta chain sequence. Its specificity is not known. PCR employed 60 Vbeta and 13 Jbeta primers. Repertoires were generated with immunoSEQ multiplex PCR, while TCRdb's copy carries only in-frame clones and drops some. The table includes 100,000 or so clones, 75% to 85% detected once. These data come from a study of cytomegalovirus exposure and HLA in healthy donors. Study as a whole: Inside one of the first data releases sat about 85 million unique TCRs taken from HLA-typed donors.

The study's findings and limits: A later analysis appeared to link common viral pathogens to several of the most significant clusters.

Trimming at V came to 5 bases and at J to 4 bases, leaving 6 bases not matched to a gene. Germline V gives CDR1 MNHEY, CDR2 SMNVEV (reference sequence). The length of the CDR3 is 14 residues. J is TRBJ1-1 and V is TRBV27; 8 bases align to TRBD1. The clonotype was recovered from a man between 18 and 35 years old in good health and CMV-seronegative. Sequenced sample: PBMCs. The CDR3 sequence is CASSAPGGLTEAFF. The CDR3 region has the DNA TGTGCCAGCAGTGCGCCAGGGGGCCTCACTGAAGCTTTCTTT.